The 3 T cell receptor beta chains below all came from one sample that was sequenced in a study of CD4 T cells in relation to SARS-CoV-2 and coronaviruses. Clones were read by immunoSEQ multiplex PCR, and TCRdb kept only the in-frame ones, dropping some. The sample holds under 20,000 clones, 70% to 80% seen once. Which antigens these TCRs recognize remains unknown. CD4+ T cells from unexposed donors were obtained before the COVID-19 pandemic (2011-2018). After more than eight days of culture, CD4+ T cells were isolated. The sample consisted of CD4+ T cells from PBMCs, cultured in vitro. The receptors come from a human donor in good health.

The chain links TRBV3-1 (or the pseudogene TRBV3-2) to TRBJ1-3; D is unresolved. The CDR3 is 16 amino acids. Germline values: CDR1 LGHDT, CDR2 YNNKEL (reference sequence). V dropped 2 bases and J dropped 0 bases, with 11 bases sitting between them. The CDR3 sequence is CASSQKTLYSGNTIYF. DNA of the CDR3: TGTGCCAGCAGCCAAAAGACCCTTTACTCTGGAAACACCATATATTTT.

The rearrangement joins TRBV7-9 to TRBJ2-1, with 9 nucleotides matching TRBD1. CDR1 is SEHNR and CDR2 is FQNEAQ in the germline V gene (reference sequence). This CDR3 spans 14 amino acids. The V segment lost 4 bases and the J segment 8 bases; nucleotides outside the gene matches: 6. The CDR3 nucleotides are TGTGCCAGCAGCTCCGGGACAGGGTTCGATGAGCAGTTCTTC. Protein: CASSSGTGFDEQFF.

The chain links TRBV25-1 to TRBJ1-4; possible D gene TRBD1, 6 bases. The CDR3 is 13 residues long. From germline, CDR1 is MGHDK and CDR2 SYGVNS. The V end lost 8 bases, the J end lost 8 bases, and 15 bases lay between the germline ends. The chain's CDR3 is CASRRGGEEKLFF. Written as DNA, the CDR3 is TGTGCCAGCCGCCGAGGGGGAGAAGAAAAACTGTTTTTT.